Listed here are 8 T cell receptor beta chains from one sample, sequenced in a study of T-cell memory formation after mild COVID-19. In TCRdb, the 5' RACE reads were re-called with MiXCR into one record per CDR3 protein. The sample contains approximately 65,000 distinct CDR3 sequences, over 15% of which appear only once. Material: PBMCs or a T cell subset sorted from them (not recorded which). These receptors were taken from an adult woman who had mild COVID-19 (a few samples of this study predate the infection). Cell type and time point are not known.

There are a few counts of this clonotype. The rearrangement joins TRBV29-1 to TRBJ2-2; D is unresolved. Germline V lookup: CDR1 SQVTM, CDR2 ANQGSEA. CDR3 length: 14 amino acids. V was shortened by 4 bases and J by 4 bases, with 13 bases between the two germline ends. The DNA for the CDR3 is TGCAGCGTTGTTATGGGAACCTCCACCGGGGAGCTGTTTTTT. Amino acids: CSVVMGTSTGELFF.

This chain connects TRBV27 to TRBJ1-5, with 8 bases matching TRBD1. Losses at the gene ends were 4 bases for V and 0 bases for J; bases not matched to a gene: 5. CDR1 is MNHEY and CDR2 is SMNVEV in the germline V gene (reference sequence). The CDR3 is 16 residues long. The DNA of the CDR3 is TGTGCCAGCAGTTGGACAGGGAGGTATAGCAATCAGCCCCAGCATTTT. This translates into CASSWTGRYSNQPQHF.

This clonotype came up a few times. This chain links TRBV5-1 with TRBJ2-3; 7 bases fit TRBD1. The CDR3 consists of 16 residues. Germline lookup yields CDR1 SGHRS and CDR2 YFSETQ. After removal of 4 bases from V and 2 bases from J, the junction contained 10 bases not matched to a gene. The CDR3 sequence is CASSGRHRGDTDTQYF. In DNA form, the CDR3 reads TGCGCCAGCAGCGGAAGACACAGGGGCGACACAGATACGCAGTATTTT. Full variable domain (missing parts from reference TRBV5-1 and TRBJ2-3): KAGVTQTPRYLIKTRGQQVTLSCSPISGHRSVSWYQQTPGQGLQFLFEYFSETQRNKGNFPGRFSGRQFSNSRSEMNVSTLELGDSALYLCASSGRHRGDTDTQYFGPGTRLTVL.

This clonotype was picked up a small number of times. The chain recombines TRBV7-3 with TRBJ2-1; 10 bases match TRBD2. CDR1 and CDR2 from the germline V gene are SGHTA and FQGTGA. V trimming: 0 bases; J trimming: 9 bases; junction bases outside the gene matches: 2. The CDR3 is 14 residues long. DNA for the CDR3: TGTGCCAGCAGCTTAACGAGCGGGGGGGTTGAGCAGTTCTTC. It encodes CASSLTSGGVEQFF. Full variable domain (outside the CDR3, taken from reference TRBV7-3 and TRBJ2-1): GAGVSQTPSNKVTEKGKYVELRCDPISGHTALYWYRQSLGQGPEFLIYFQGTGAADDSGLPNDRFFAVRPEGSVSTLKIQRTERGDSAVYLCASSLTSGGVEQFFGPGTRLTVL.

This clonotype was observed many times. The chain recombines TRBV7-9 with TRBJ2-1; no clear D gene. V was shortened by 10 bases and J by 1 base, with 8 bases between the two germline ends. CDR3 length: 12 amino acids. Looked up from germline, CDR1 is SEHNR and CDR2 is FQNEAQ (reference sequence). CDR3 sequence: CAILVSYNEQFF. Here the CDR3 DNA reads TGTGCCATACTCGTATCCTACAATGAGCAGTTCTTC.

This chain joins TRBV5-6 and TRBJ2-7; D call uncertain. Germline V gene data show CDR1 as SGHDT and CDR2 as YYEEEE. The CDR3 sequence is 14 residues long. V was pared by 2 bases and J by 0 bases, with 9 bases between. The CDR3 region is CASSFSTPSYEQYF. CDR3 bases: TGTGCCAGCAGCTTCTCTACCCCCTCCTACGAGCAGTACTTC.

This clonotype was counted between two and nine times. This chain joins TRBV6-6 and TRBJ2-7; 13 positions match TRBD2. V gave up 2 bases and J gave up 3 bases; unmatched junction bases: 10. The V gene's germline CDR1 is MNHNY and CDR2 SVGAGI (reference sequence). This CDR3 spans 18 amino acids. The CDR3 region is CASSYGVPGLAGYYEQYF. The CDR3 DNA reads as TGTGCCAGCAGTTACGGGGTACCGGGACTAGCGGGATACTACGAGCAGTACTTC.

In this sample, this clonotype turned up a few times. This chain's CDR3 is CSATRTGSSTDTQYF. In nucleotides, the CDR3 is TGCAGTGCTACCCGGACAGGATCTAGCACAGATACGCAGTATTTT. The rearrangement uses TRBV20-1 and TRBJ2-3, with 7 bases that match TRBD1. This CDR3 has 15 residues. V was clipped by 4 bases and J by 0 bases; unmatched bases: 7. The germline CDR1 and CDR2 sequences are DFQATT and SNEGSKA (reference sequence).